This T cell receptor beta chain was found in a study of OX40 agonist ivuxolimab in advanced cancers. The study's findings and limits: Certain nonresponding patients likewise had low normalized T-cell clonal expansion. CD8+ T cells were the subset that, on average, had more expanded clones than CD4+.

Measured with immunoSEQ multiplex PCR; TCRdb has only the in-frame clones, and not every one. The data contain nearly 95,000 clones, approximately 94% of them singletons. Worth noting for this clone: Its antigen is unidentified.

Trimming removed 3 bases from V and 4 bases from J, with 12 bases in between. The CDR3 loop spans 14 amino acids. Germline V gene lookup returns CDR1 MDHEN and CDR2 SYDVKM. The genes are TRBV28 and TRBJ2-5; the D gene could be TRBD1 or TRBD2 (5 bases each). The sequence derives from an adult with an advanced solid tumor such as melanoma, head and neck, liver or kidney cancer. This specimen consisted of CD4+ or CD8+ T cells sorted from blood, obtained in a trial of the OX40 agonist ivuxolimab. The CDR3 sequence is CASSFLGDRETQYF. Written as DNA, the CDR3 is TGTGCCAGCAGTTTCCTCGGGGACCGAGAGACCCAGTACTTC.